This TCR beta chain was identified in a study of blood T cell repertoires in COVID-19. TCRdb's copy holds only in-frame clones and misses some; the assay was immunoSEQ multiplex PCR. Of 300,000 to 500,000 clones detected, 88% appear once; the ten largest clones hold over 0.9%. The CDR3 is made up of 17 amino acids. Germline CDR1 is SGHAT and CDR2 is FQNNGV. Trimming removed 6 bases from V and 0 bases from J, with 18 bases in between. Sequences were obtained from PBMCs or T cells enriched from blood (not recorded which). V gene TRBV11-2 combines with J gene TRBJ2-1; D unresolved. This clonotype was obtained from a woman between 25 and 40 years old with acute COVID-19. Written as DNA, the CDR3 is TGTGCCAGCAGTCCAGTCATACGCTTCGCCTCCTACAATGAGCAGTTCTTC. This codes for CASSPVIRFASYNEQFF.